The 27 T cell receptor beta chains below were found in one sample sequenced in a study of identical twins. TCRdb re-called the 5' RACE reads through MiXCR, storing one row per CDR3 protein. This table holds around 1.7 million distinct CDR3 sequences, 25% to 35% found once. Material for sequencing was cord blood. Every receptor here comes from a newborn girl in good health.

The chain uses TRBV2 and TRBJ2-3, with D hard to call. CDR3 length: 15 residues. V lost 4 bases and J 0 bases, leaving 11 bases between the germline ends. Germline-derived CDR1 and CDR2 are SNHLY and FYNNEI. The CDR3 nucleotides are TGTGCCAGCAGTGTAAGGTCCCCCAGCACAGATACGCAGTATTTT. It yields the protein CASSVRSPSTDTQYF.

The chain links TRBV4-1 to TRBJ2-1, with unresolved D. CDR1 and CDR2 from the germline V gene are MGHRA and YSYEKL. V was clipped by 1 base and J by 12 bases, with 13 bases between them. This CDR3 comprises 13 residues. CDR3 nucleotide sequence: TGCGCCAGCAGCCAAGCTCTAGTTATAGGGCAGTTCTTC. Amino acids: CASSQALVIGQFF.

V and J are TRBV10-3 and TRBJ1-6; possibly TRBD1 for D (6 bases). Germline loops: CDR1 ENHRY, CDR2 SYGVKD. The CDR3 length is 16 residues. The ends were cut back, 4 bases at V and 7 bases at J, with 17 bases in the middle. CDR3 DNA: TGTGCCATCAGTGGGGTAGGGGGGCCATGGAATTCACCCCTCCACTTT. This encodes CAISGVGGPWNSPLHF.

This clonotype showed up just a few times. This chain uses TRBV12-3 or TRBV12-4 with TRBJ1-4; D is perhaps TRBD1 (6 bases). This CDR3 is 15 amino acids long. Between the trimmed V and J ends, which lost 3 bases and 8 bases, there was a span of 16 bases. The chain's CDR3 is CASSLSGVSLEKLFF. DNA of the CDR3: TGTGCCAGCAGTTTGTCAGGGGTTAGCTTGGAAAAACTGTTTTTT.

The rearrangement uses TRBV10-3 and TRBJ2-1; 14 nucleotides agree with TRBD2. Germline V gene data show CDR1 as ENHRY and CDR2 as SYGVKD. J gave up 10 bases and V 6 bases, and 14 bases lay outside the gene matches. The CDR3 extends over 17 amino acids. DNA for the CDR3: TGTGCCATCAGGGGGACTAGCGGGAGAAGGGCTTCCTACGAGCAGTTCTTC. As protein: CAIRGTSGRRASYEQFF.

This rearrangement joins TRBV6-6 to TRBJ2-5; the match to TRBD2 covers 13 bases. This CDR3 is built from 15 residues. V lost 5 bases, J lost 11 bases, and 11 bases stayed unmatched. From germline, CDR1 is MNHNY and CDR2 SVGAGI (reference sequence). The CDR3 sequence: CASSPRGTSGKKQYF. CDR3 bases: TGTGCCAGCAGTCCGCGCGGGACTAGCGGGAAAAAGCAGTACTTC.

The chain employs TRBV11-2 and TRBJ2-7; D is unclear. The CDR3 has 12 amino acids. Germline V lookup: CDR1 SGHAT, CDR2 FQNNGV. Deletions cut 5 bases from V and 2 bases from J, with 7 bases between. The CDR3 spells CASSPPPYEQYF. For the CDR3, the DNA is TGTGCCAGCAGCCCACCCCCCTACGAGCAGTACTTC.

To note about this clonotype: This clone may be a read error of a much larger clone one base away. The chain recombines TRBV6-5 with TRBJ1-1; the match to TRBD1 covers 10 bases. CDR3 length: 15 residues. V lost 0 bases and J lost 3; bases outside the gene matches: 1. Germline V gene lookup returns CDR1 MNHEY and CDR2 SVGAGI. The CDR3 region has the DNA TGTGCCAGCAGTTACTCGACAGGGGGCCACACTGAAGCTTTCTTT. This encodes CASSYSTGGHTEAFF.

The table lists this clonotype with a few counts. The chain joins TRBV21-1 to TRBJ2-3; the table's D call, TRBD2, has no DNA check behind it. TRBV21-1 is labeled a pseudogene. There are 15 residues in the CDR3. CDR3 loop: CASSLGRGSPDTQYF. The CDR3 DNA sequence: TGTGCCAGCAGCCTTGGTAGAGGGAGCCCAGATACGCAGTATTTT.

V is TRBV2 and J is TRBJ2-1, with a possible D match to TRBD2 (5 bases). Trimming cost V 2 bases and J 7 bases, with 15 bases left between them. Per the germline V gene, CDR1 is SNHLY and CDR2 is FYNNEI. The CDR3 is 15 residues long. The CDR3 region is CASSEYYSRANEQFF. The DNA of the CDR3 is TGTGCCAGCAGTGAATACTATTCGAGGGCAAATGAGCAGTTCTTC.

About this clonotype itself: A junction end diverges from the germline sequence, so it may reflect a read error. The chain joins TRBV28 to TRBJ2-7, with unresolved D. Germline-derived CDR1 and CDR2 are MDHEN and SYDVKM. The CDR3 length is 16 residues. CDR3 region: CASRPPAPIGYYERYF. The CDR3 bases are TGTGCCAGCCGCCCACCAGCGCCTATAGGGTACTACGAGCGGTACTTC.

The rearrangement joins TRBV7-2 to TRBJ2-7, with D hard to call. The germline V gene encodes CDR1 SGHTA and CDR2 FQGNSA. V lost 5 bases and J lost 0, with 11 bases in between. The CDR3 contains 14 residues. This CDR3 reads CASSAELFSYEQYF. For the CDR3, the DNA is TGTGCCAGCAGCGCAGAGTTATTCTCCTACGAGCAGTACTTC.

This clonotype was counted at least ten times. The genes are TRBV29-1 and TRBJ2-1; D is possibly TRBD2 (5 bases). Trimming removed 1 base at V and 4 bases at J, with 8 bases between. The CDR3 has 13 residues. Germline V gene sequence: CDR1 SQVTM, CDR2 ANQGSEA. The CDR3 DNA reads TGCAGCGTTGAAGTAAGCGGTTACAATGAGCAGTTCTTC. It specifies CSVEVSGYNEQFF.

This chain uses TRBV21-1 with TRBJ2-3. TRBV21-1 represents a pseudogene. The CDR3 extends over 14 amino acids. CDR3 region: CASRGYRRTDTQYF. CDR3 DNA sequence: TGTGCCAGCAGAGGATACCGTAGAACAGATACGCAGTATTTT.

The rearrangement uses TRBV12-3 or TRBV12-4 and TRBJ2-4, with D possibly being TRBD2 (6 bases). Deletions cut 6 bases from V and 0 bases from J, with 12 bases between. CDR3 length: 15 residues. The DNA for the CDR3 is TGTGCCAGCAGCAAAAGCGGGTTAGCCAAAAACATTCAGTACTTC. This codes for CASSKSGLAKNIQYF.

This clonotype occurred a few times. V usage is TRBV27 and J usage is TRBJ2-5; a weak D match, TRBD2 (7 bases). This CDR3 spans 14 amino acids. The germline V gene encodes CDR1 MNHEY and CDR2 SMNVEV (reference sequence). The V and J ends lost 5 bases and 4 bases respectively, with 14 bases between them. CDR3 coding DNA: TGTGCCAGCAGTACCCACAGGGAGGGAGAGACCCAGTACTTC. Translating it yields CASSTHREGETQYF.

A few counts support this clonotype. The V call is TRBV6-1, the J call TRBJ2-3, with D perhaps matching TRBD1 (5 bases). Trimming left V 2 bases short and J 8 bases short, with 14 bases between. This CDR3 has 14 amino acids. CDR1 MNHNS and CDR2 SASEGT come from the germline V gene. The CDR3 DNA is TGTGCCAGCAGTGAACAGGGTCGGGCCCCTACGCAGTATTTT. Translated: CASSEQGRAPTQYF.

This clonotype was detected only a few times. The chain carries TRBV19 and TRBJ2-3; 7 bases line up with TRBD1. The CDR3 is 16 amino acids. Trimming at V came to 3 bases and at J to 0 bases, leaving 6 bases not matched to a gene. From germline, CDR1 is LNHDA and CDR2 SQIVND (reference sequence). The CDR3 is CASSIRDRLSTDTQYF. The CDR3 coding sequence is TGTGCCAGTAGTATTCGGGACAGACTTAGCACAGATACGCAGTATTTT.

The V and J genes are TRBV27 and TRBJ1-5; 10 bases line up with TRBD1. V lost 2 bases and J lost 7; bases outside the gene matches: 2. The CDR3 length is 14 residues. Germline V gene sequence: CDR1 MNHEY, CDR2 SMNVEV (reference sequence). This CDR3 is CASSLPGQGQPQHF. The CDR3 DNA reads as TGTGCCAGCAGTTTACCGGGACAGGGGCAGCCCCAGCATTTT.

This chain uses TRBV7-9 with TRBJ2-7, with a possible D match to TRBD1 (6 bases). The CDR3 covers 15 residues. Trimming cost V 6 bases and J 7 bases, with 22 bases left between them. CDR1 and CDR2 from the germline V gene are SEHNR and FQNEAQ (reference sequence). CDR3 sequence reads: CASSLRRGEAEEQYF. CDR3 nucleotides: TGTGCCAGCAGTCTCCGCAGGGGCGAAGCCGAAGAGCAGTACTTC.

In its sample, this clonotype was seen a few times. This chain's CDR3 is CASTRTGGVREEKLFF. The CDR3, as DNA: TGTGCCAGCACCCGAACAGGGGGCGTACGAGAAGAAAAACTGTTTTTT. This chain links TRBV6-5 with TRBJ1-4, with TRBD1 identical over 9 bases. With V trimmed by 7 bases and J by 8 bases, 14 bases remained unmatched. Germline CDR1 is MNHEY and CDR2 is SVGAGI. The CDR3 has 16 amino acids.

The CDR3 loop is CASSQRTSGVAGTDTQYF. The CDR3 region has the DNA TGTGCCAGCAGCCAGCGGACTAGCGGGGTCGCAGGGACAGATACGCAGTATTTT. The chain joins TRBV3-1 to TRBJ2-3; 12 positions agree with TRBD2. The germline V gene encodes CDR1 LGHDT and CDR2 YNNKEL (reference sequence). J lost 3 bases, V lost 3 bases, and 10 bases had no gene match. This CDR3 comprises 18 residues.

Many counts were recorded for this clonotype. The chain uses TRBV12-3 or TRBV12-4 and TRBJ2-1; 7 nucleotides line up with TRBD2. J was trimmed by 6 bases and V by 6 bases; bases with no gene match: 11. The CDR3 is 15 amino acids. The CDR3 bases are TGTGCCAGCAGCTCGCGGACTAGGACCTTCAATGAGCAGTTCTTC. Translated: CASSSRTRTFNEQFF.

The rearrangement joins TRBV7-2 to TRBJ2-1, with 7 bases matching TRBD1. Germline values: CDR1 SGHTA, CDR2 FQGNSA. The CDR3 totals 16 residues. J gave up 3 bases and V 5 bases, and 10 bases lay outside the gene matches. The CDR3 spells CASSLRQGLIYNEQFF. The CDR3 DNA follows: TGTGCCAGCAGCCTAAGACAGGGTCTAATCTACAATGAGCAGTTCTTC.

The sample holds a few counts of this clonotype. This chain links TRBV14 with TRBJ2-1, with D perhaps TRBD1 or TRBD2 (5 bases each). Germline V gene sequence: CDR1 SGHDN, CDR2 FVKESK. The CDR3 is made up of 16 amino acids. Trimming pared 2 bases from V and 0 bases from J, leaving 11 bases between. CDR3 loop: CASSQSAGSSYNEQFF. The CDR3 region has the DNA TGTGCCAGCAGCCAAAGTGCAGGGAGCTCCTACAATGAGCAGTTCTTC.

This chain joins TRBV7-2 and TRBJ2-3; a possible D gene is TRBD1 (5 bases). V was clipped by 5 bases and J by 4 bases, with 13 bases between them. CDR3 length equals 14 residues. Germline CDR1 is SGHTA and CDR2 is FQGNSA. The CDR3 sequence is CASSPETVSDTQYF. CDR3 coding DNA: TGTGCCAGCAGCCCAGAGACAGTGTCAGATACGCAGTATTTT.

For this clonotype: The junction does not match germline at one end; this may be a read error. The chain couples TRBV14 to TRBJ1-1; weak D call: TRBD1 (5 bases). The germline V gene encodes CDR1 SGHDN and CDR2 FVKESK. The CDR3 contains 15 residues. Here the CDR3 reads CASSQDPVRGTGAFF. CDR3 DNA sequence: TGTGCCAGCAGCCAAGACCCCGTCCGGGGCACTGGAGCTTTCTTT.